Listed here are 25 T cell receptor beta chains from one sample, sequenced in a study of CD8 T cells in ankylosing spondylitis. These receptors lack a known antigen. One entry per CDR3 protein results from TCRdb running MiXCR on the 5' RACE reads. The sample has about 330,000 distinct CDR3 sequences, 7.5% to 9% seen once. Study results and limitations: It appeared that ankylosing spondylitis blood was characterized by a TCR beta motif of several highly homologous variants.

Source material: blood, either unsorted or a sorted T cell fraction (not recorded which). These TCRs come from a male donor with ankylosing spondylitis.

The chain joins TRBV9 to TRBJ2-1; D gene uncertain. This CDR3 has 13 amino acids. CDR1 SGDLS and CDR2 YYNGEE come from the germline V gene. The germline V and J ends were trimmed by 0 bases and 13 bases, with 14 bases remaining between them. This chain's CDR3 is CASSVAEGTQQFF. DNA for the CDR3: TGTGCCAGCAGCGTAGCTGAAGGTACGCAACAGTTCTTC.

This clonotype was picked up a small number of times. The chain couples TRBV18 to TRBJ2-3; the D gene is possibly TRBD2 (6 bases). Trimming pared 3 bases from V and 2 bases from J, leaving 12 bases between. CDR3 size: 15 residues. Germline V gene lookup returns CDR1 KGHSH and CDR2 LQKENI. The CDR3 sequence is CASSPFGGTTDTQYF. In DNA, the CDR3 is TGTGCCAGCTCACCGTTCGGGGGTACCACAGATACGCAGTATTTT.

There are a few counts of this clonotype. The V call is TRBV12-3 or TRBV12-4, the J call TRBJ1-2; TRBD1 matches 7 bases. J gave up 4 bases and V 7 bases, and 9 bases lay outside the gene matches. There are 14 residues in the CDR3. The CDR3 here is CASTSLGQFYGYTF. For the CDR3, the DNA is TGTGCCAGCACCTCATTGGGACAGTTCTATGGCTACACCTTC.

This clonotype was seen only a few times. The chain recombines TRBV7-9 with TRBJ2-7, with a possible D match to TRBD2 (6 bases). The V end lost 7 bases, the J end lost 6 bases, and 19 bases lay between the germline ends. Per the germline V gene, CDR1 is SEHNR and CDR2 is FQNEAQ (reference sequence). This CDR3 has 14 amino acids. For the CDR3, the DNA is TGTGCCAGCACCGTCTCTACTAGCCCGGGCGAGCAGTACTTC. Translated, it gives CASTVSTSPGEQYF.

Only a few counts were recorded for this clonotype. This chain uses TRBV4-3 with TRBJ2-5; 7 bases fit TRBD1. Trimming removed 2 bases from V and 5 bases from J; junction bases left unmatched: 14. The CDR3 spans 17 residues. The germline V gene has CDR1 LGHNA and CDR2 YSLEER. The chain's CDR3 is CASSQSDDRALGETQYF. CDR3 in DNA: TGCGCCAGCAGCCAATCCGACGACAGGGCACTAGGGGAGACCCAGTACTTC.

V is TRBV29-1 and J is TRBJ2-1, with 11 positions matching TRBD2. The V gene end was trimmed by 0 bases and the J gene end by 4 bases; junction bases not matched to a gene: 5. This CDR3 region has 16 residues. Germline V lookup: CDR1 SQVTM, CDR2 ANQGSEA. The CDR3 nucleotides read TGCAGCGTTGAAGATCGTACTAGCGGGAGATACAATGAGCAGTTCTTC. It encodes CSVEDRTSGRYNEQFF.

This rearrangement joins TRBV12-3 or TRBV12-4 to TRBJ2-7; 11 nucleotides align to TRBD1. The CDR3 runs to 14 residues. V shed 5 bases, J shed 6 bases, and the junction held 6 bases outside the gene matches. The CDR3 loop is CASSMGQGVGEQYF. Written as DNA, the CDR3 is TGTGCCAGCAGTATGGGACAGGGGGTCGGCGAGCAGTACTTC.

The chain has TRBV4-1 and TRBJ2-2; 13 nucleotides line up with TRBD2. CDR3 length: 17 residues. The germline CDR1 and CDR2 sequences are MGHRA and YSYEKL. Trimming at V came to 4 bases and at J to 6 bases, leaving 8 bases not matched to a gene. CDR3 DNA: TGCGCCAGCAGCCCCCAGGGACTAGCGGGATTAGCCGGGGAGCTGTTTTTT. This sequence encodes CASSPQGLAGLAGELFF.

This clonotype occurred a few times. The CDR3 sequence: CASSQERGQGSTDTQYF. The DNA of the CDR3 is TGTGCCAGCAGCCAAGAACGGGGGCAGGGGAGCACAGATACGCAGTATTTT. This chain connects TRBV3-1 to TRBJ2-3; the D gene could be TRBD1 or TRBD2 (6 bases each). The germline V gene encodes CDR1 LGHDT and CDR2 YNNKEL (reference sequence). The V end was cut by 0 bases, the J end by 0 bases, with 13 bases between. The CDR3 spans 17 residues.

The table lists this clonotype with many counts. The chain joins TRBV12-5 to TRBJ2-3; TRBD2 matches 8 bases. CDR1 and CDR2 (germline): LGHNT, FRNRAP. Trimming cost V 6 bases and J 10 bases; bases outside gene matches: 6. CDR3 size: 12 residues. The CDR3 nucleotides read TGTGCTAGTGGGTCCAGCGGGGGCGCGCAGTATTTT. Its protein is CASGSSGGAQYF. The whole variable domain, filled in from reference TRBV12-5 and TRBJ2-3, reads DARVTQTPRHKVTEMGQEVTMRCQPILGHNTVFWYRQTMMQGLELLAYFRNRAPLDDSGMPKDRFSAEMPDATLATLKIQPSEPRDSAVYFCASGSSGGAQYFGPGTRLTVL.

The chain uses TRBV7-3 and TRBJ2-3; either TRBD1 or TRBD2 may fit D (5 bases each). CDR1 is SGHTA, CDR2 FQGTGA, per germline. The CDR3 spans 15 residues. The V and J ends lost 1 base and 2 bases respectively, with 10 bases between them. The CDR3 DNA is TGTGCCAGCAGCTTAATTCGGGGACCCACAGATACGCAGTATTTT. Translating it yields CASSLIRGPTDTQYF.

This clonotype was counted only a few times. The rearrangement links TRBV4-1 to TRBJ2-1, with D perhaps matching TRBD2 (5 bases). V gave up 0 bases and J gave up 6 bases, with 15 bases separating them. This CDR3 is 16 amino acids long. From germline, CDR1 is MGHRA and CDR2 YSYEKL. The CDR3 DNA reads TGCGCCAGCAGCCAAGAAGCGCACACCGGAGGCAATGAGCAGTTCTTC. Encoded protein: CASSQEAHTGGNEQFF.

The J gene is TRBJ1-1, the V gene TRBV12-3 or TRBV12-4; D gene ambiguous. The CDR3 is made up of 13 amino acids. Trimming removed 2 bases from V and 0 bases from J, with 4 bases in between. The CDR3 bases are TGTGCCAGCAGTTTACAGCTGAACACTGAAGCTTTCTTT. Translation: CASSLQLNTEAFF.

CDR3 in amino acids: CASSSTLPGTGSASTDTQYF. CDR3 nucleotides: TGTGCCAGCAGCTCCACTCTTCCCGGGACAGGGTCAGCTAGCACAGATACGCAGTATTTT. The chain couples TRBV5-6 to TRBJ2-3; 9 bases agree with TRBD1. Unmatched junction bases numbered 17, after V lost 3 bases and J lost 0 bases. This CDR3 region has 20 residues. Germline V gene data show CDR1 as SGHDT and CDR2 as YYEEEE. The full variable domain, its missing parts supplied by reference TRBV5-6 and TRBJ2-3, is DAGVTQSPTHLIKTRGQQVTLRCSPKSGHDTVSWYQQALGQGPQFIFQYYEEEERQRGNFPDRFSGHQFPNYSSELNVNALLLGDSALYLCASSSTLPGTGSASTDTQYFGPGTRLTVL.

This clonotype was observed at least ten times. CDR3 sequence (DNA): TGCAGCGTCCCCGGGTGGGGCGGCAATGAGCAGTTCTTC. Its protein is CSVPGWGGNEQFF. J is TRBJ2-1 and V is TRBV29-1, with D tentatively TRBD1 (5 bases). Trimming stripped 6 bases from V and 6 bases from J, with 15 bases between. Per germline, CDR1 SQVTM and CDR2 ANQGSEA. CDR3 length: 13 amino acids.

In nucleotides, the CDR3 is TGCAGTGCCCTGGATGCCAATCAGCCCCAGCATTTT. Translation gives CSALDANQPQHF. The chain links TRBV20-1 to TRBJ1-5; D unresolved. Looked up from germline, CDR1 is DFQATT and CDR2 is SNEGSKA (reference sequence). The CDR3 is 12 amino acids. Trimming removed 6 bases at V and 3 bases at J, with 9 bases between.

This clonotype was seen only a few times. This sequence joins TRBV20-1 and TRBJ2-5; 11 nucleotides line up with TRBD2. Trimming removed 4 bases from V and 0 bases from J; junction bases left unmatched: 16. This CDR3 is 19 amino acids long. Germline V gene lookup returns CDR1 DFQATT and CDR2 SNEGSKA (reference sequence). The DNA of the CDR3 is TGCAGTGCTAATGGACCGGGACTAGCGGCGTTACTGTACCAAGAGACCCAGTACTTC. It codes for CSANGPGLAALLYQETQYF.

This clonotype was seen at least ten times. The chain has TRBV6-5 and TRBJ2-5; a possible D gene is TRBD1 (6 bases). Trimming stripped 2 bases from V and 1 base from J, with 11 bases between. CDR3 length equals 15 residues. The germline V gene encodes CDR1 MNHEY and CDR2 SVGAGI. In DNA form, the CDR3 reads TGTGCCAGCAGTTACGGGTTCAGGGGCCAAGAGACCCAGTACTTC. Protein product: CASSYGFRGQETQYF.

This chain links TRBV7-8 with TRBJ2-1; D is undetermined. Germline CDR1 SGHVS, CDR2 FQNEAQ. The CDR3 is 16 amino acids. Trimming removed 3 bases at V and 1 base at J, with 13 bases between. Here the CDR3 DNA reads TGTGCCAGCAGCTTGCCCCCCGCGGCGTCCTACAATGAGCAGTTCTTC. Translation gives CASSLPPAASYNEQFF.

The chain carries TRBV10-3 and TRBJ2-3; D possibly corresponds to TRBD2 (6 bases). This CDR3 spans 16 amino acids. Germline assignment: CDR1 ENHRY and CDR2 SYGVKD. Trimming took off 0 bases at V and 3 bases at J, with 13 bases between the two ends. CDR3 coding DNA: TGTGCCATCAGTGAGTCATGGAAACGGGGGACAGATACGCAGTATTTT. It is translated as CAISESWKRGTDTQYF.

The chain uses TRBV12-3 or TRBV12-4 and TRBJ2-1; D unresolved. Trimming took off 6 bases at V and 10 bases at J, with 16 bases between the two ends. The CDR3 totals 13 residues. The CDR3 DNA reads TGTGCCAGCAGACCGGACCGCGCCCCGGAGCAGTTCTTC. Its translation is CASRPDRAPEQFF.

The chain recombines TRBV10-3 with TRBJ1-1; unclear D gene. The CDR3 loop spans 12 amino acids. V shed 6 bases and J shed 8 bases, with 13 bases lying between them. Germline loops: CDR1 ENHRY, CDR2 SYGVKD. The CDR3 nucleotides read TGTGCCATCAGCACGACCTGGTGGGAAGCTTTCTTT. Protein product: CAISTTWWEAFF.

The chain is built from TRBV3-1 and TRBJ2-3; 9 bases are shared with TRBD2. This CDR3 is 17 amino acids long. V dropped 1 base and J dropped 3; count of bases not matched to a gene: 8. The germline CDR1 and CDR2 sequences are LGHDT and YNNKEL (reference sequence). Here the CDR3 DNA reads TGTGCCAGCAGCCAAGTCGCGGGAGGGCCGCGGACAGATACGCAGTATTTT. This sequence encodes CASSQVAGGPRTDTQYF.

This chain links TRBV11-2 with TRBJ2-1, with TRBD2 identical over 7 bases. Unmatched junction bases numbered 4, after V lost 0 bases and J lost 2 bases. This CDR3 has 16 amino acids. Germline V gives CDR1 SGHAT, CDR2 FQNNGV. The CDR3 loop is CASSLEAGLPYNEQFF. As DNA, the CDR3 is TGTGCCAGCAGCTTAGAAGCGGGGCTCCCCTACAATGAGCAGTTCTTC. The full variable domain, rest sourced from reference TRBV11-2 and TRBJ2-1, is EAGVAQSPRYKIIEKRQSVAFWCNPISGHATLYWYQQILGQGPKLLIQFQNNGVVDDSQLPKDRFSAERLKGVDSTLKIQPAKLEDSAVYLCASSLEAGLPYNEQFFGPGTRLTVL.

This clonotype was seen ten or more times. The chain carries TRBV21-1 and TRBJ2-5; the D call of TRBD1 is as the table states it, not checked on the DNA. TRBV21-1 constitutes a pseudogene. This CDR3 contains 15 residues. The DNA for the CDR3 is TGTGCCAGCAGCAAAGATGGACAGACCCAAGAGACCCAGTACTTC. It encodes CASSKDGQTQETQYF.